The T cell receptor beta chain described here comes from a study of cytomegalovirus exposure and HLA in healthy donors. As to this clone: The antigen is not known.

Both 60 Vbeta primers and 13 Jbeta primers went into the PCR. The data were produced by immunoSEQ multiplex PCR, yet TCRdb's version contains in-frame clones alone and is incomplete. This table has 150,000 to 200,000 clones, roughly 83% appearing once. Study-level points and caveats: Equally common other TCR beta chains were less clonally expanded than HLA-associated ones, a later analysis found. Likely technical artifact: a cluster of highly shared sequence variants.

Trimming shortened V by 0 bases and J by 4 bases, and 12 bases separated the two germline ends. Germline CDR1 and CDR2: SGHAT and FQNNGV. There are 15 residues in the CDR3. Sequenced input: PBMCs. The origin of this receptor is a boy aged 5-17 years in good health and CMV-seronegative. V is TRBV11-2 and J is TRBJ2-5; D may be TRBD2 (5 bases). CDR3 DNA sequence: TGTGCCAGCAGCTTAGATCGCTGGGCGGGAGAGACCCAGTACTTC. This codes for CASSLDRWAGETQYF.